The source of this T cell receptor beta chain is a study of human T cells and chemical hapten exposure. Study-level background: Patch testing placed 0.01% DPC on the upper back, with readings at 6 days. The study's findings and limits: Significantly more large CDR3 similarity clusters arose among expanded TCRs than among controls.

This CDR3 has 17 residues. V dropped 5 bases and J dropped 1 base, with 20 bases sitting between them. Per the germline V gene, CDR1 is SGHTA and CDR2 is FQGNSA. This clonotype was detected many times. Its antigen is not known. Time point noted: pre-sensitization, week 0. Specified treatment: therapeutic diphenylcyclopropenone sensitization with weekly scalp DPC. The donor pool consisted of alopecia patients aged 18 to 70 years, considered suitable for DPC. In TCRdb, the RACE reads were re-called with MiXCR into one record per CDR3 protein. The top ten hold about 5.9% of the sample, which has over 35,000 distinct CDR3 sequences, roughly 10% seen once.

The TCR comes from a young man with alopecia areata. Some clones in this sample may be carry-over from other donors' samples. The J gene is TRBJ2-5, the V gene TRBV7-2; D possibly corresponds to TRBD2 (6 bases). Sequences were derived from whole blood, sampled in connection with sensitization to the hapten diphenylcyclopropenone (DPC). DNA for the CDR3: TGTGCCAGCAGCCCGAACCACCTAGCGCTAGTCCAAGAGACCCAGTACTTC. It yields the protein CASSPNHLALVQETQYF.